Below are 20 T cell receptor beta chains sequenced from a single sample in a study of T cell responses to AZD1222 COVID-19 vaccine. Assay used: immunoSEQ multiplex PCR; TCRdb lists only in-frame clones, some missing. The data contain 130,000 or so clones, roughly 93% of them singletons. Sequenced here: peripheral blood, sampled on day 0 of AZD1222 vaccination. The receptors come from an adult in good health.

This clone was recorded once. The CDR3: CASSLFSDSNQPQHF. CDR3 nucleotide sequence: TGTGCCAGCAGCTTGTTCTCGGATAGCAATCAGCCCCAGCATTTT. The chain joins TRBV5-6 to TRBJ1-5; D remains unclear. CDR1 and CDR2 (germline): SGHDT, YYEEEE. This CDR3 has 15 amino acids. V was trimmed by 1 base and J by 0 bases, leaving 8 bases between them. Drawing the rest from reference TRBV5-6 and TRBJ1-5, the complete variable domain is DAGVTQSPTHLIKTRGQQVTLRCSPKSGHDTVSWYQQALGQGPQFIFQYYEEEERQRGNFPDRFSGHQFPNYSSELNVNALLLGDSALYLCASSLFSDSNQPQHFGDGTRLSIL.

The chain is built from TRBV6-5 and TRBJ2-5; 7 nucleotides match TRBD1. The CDR3 consists of 16 residues. From germline, CDR1 is MNHEY and CDR2 SVGAGI. The V segment lost 4 bases and the J segment 4 bases; nucleotides outside the gene matches: 12. The CDR3 nucleotides read TGTGCCAGCAGTTTCTTTTCAGGGGGAGAAGCAGAGACCCAGTACTTC. Translated: CASSFFSGGEAETQYF.

The chain combines TRBV6-5 with TRBJ2-7, with D possibly matching TRBD1 (6 bases). The CDR3 contains 14 residues. Trimming took off 2 bases at V and 7 bases at J, with 15 bases between the two ends. CDR1 MNHEY and CDR2 SVGAGI come from the germline V gene. The CDR3 spells CASSYLSGEGEQYF. CDR3 DNA sequence: TGTGCCAGCAGTTACCTTTCAGGGGAAGGGGAGCAGTACTTC.

The genes are TRBV3-1 (or the pseudogene TRBV3-2) and TRBJ2-2; unclear D gene. The V and J ends lost 5 bases and 0 bases respectively, with 10 bases between them. Germline CDR1 and CDR2: LGHDT and YNNKEL (reference sequence). The CDR3 consists of 15 residues. CDR3 sequence reads: CASSLDHTNTGELFF. CDR3 sequence (DNA): TGTGCCAGCAGCTTGGACCACACGAACACCGGGGAGCTGTTTTTT.

The chain has TRBV9 and TRBJ2-5; 11 bases agree with TRBD2. Germline assignment: CDR1 SGDLS and CDR2 YYNGEE. The J segment lost 5 bases and the V segment lost 3 bases, leaving 15 bases of the junction unmatched. This CDR3 is built from 18 residues. This CDR3 is CASSAKTGTSGGLETQYF. CDR3 nucleotide sequence: TGTGCCAGCAGCGCGAAAACCGGGACTAGCGGAGGATTGGAGACCCAGTACTTC.

The chain links TRBV6-6 to TRBJ1-1; 7 bases map to TRBD1. The CDR3 sequence is 15 residues long. Germline V lookup: CDR1 MNHNY, CDR2 SVGAGI (reference sequence). J gave up 1 base and V 8 bases, and 10 bases lay outside the gene matches. CDR3 DNA: TGTGCCAGCGGATCTCAGGGGGAAAAGAACACTGAAGCTTTCTTT. This gives the protein CASGSQGEKNTEAFF.

This clone occurred once. J is TRBJ1-1 and V is TRBV5-1; 8 positions agree with TRBD1. This CDR3 contains 13 residues. V trimming: 4 bases; J trimming: 7 bases; junction bases outside the gene matches: 6. Germline lookup yields CDR1 SGHRS and CDR2 YFSETQ. In DNA form, the CDR3 reads TGCGCCAGCAGCAATTGGGGACAGGATGAAGCTTTCTTT. Its translation: CASSNWGQDEAFF.

This clone has only one observation. The genes are TRBV10-3 and TRBJ1-3; weak D call: TRBD1 (5 bases). V was clipped by 5 bases and J by 4 bases, with 18 bases between them. The CDR3 is 16 residues long. Per the germline V gene, CDR1 is ENHRY and CDR2 is SYGVKD. The CDR3 loop reads CAISPSTQGGGNTIYF. CDR3 bases: TGTGCCATCAGTCCCTCGACTCAGGGCGGGGGAAACACCATATATTTT.

The V and J genes are TRBV5-1 and TRBJ1-1, with D perhaps matching TRBD1 (5 bases). Germline V gives CDR1 SGHRS, CDR2 YFSETQ. This CDR3 has 16 amino acids. Trimming took 2 bases from V and 1 from J, leaving 15 bases between them. In nucleotides, the CDR3 is TGCGCCAGCAGCTTACGAGGGGTTACGGGGAACACTGAAGCTTTCTTT. Protein: CASSLRGVTGNTEAFF.

This sequence joins TRBV19 and TRBJ1-4; D ambiguous. Germline V gene lookup returns CDR1 LNHDA and CDR2 SQIVND (reference sequence). Between the trimmed V and J ends, which lost 6 bases and 5 bases, there was a span of 16 bases. The CDR3 has 15 amino acids. CDR3 in DNA: TGTGCCAGTAGAAAAGGGCAGGTCAGAAATGAAAAACTGTTTTTT. Its protein is CASRKGQVRNEKLFF.

V is TRBV7-2 and J is TRBJ2-1; TRBD1 matches 12 bases. The ends lost 5 bases at V and 10 bases at J; junction bases unmatched: 12. The CDR3 consists of 16 residues. Germline V gene lookup returns CDR1 SGHTA and CDR2 FQGNSA. The CDR3 loop is CASSQAPGQGAVEQFF. As DNA, the CDR3 is TGTGCCAGCAGCCAAGCGCCGGGACAGGGGGCTGTAGAGCAGTTCTTC.

The chain carries TRBV5-6 and TRBJ1-6; D is possibly TRBD1 (6 bases). Between the trimmed V and J ends, which lost 4 bases and 0 bases, there was a span of 11 bases. The CDR3 extends over 16 amino acids. CDR1 is SGHDT, CDR2 YYEEEE, per germline. CDR3 sequence reads: CASSNTGSSYNSPLHF. Written as DNA, the CDR3 is TGTGCCAGCAGCAACACAGGGAGCTCCTATAATTCACCCCTCCACTTT. Together with reference TRBV5-6 and TRBJ1-6, the CDR3 gives the full variable domain: DAGVTQSPTHLIKTRGQQVTLRCSPKSGHDTVSWYQQALGQGPQFIFQYYEEEERQRGNFPDRFSGHQFPNYSSELNVNALLLGDSALYLCASSNTGSSYNSPLHFGNGTRLTVT.

V and J are TRBV10-2 and TRBJ2-2, with 9 bases that match TRBD1. Trimming at V came to 6 bases and at J to 7 bases, leaving 6 bases not matched to a gene. Germline V gives CDR1 WSHSY, CDR2 SAAADI. The CDR3 is 14 amino acids. CDR3 DNA sequence: TGCGCCAGCAGACAGGGGGCTAATGGCGGGGAGCTGTTTTTT. Translated, it gives CASRQGANGGELFF.

The J gene is TRBJ1-1, the V gene TRBV6-5; D remains ambiguous. The germline gives CDR1 MNHEY, CDR2 SVGAGI. Trimming removed 8 bases at V and 2 bases at J, with 9 bases between. The CDR3 extends over 12 amino acids. CDR3 sequence reads: CASGRRNTEAFF. The CDR3 bases are TGTGCCAGCGGACGGCGAAACACTGAAGCTTTCTTT.

The rearrangement links TRBV13 to TRBJ1-3; a possible D gene is TRBD1 (6 bases). The CDR3 is 15 amino acids. CDR1 and CDR2 from the germline V gene are PRHDT and FYEKMQ (reference sequence). Trimming cost V 5 bases and J 7 bases, with 18 bases left between them. This CDR3 reads CASSTPDSTGNTIYF. CDR3 sequence (DNA): TGTGCCAGCAGCACACCCGACTCAACAGGGAACACCATATATTTT.

The chain has TRBV5-6 and TRBJ2-2; D is unclear. The V end lost 4 bases, the J end lost 1 base, and 5 bases lay between the germline ends. Per the germline V gene, CDR1 is SGHDT and CDR2 is YYEEEE. CDR3 length: 13 residues. The CDR3 DNA is TGTGCCAGCAGCCCGGGGAACACCGGGGAGCTGTTTTTT. Residues: CASSPGNTGELFF.

The rearrangement links TRBV6-1 to TRBJ1-2; D is unclear. Germline V lookup: CDR1 MNHNS, CDR2 SASEGT. This CDR3 has 11 residues. V dropped 2 bases and J dropped 12 bases, with 10 bases sitting between them. CDR3 coding DNA: TGTGCCAGCAGTGAAAAGGAGAAGGACACCTTC. Amino acids: CASSEKEKDTF.

This clone showed up just once. V is TRBV6-1 and J is TRBJ2-3, with 13 bases matching TRBD2. The germline V gene has CDR1 MNHNS and CDR2 SASEGT. With V trimmed by 4 bases and J by 5 bases, 6 bases remained unmatched. CDR3 size: 16 residues. The CDR3 loop reads CASSVLAGGLLDTQYF. DNA for the CDR3: TGTGCCAGCAGTGTACTAGCGGGGGGGCTTTTAGATACGCAGTATTTT.

The V gene is TRBV4-1, the J gene TRBJ1-4; TRBD1 aligns across 8 bases. The CDR3 contains 17 residues. V gave up 4 bases and J gave up 7 bases; unmatched junction bases: 14. Germline CDR1 MGHRA, CDR2 YSYEKL. CDR3 region: CASSRETGAGRAEKLFF. The CDR3 DNA reads as TGCGCCAGCAGCCGAGAGACAGGGGCGGGGAGGGCTGAAAAACTGTTTTTT.

The V gene is TRBV3-1 (or the pseudogene TRBV3-2), the J gene TRBJ1-2; no definite D call. The CDR3 runs to 14 residues. Germline CDR1 reads LGHDT; CDR2 reads YNNKEL (reference sequence). The V end was cut by 1 base, the J end by 2 bases, with 8 bases between. CDR3 DNA sequence: TGTGCCAGCAGCCAAGGCAGCGCGAACTATGGCTACACCTTC. Protein: CASSQGSANYGYTF.